The 10 T cell receptor beta chains reported below all come from one sample, sequenced in a study of shared clonotypes between healthy human individuals. CD45RO-negative CD8 cells positively selected for CCR7 made up the naive population, which excluded terminally differentiated effector memory CD45RA+ cells. Profiling relied on immunoSEQ multiplex PCR, and the TCRdb table lists in-frame clones only, not all of them. The repertoire includes some 2.1 million clones, roughly 95% of them detected once, and around 1.1% sits in the top ten. Sequencing used naive CD8+ T cells sorted from blood. The receptors originated from a man between 18 and 29 years old in good health.

V is TRBV28 and J is TRBJ2-5; D gene uncertain. The V end was cut by 2 bases, the J end by 0 bases, with 7 bases between. Germline CDR1 and CDR2: MDHEN and SYDVKM. The CDR3 is 14 residues long. The CDR3 loop reads CASSLRMNQETQYF. DNA for the CDR3: TGTGCCAGCAGTTTAAGGATGAACCAAGAGACCCAGTACTTC.

The CDR3 region has the DNA TGTGCCAGCAGCTTGGATCCGGGGGATGAGACCCAGTACTTC. This sequence encodes CASSLDPGDETQYF. This chain connects TRBV11-2 to TRBJ2-5; a weak D match, TRBD2 (6 bases). Germline assignment: CDR1 SGHAT and CDR2 FQNNGV. This CDR3 comprises 14 residues. Between the trimmed V and J ends, which lost 3 bases and 5 bases, there was a span of 13 bases.

The chain carries TRBV7-3 and TRBJ1-4; D uncertain. Germline V gene lookup returns CDR1 SGHTA and CDR2 FQGTGA. The length of the CDR3 is 19 residues. V gave up 5 bases and J gave up 0 bases, with 22 bases separating them. The CDR3 reads CASSPHCRWADATNEKLFF. CDR3 nucleotide sequence: TGTGCCAGCAGCCCCCACTGTAGATGGGCAGATGCAACTAATGAAAAACTGTTTTTT.

This chain joins TRBV7-9 and TRBJ2-3; D unclear. Trimming removed 1 base at V and 2 bases at J, with 10 bases between. The germline V gene encodes CDR1 SEHNR and CDR2 FQNEAQ (reference sequence). This CDR3 has 15 amino acids. The CDR3 here is CASSLVDHHTDTQYF. For the CDR3, the DNA is TGTGCCAGCAGCTTAGTCGACCATCACACAGATACGCAGTATTTT.

The chain carries TRBV30 and TRBJ2-1; D uncertain. Trimming removed 2 bases at V and 8 bases at J, with 22 bases between. Germline V CDR1 and CDR2: GTSNPN, SVGIG (reference sequence). The CDR3 totals 16 residues. The CDR3 sequence: CAWSPDVSRFWDEQFF. The CDR3 nucleotides read TGTGCCTGGAGTCCAGACGTCAGTAGATTTTGGGATGAGCAGTTCTTC.

The chain recombines TRBV11-2 with TRBJ2-7; D perhaps matches TRBD2 (6 bases). The V end was cut by 0 bases, the J end by 6 bases, with 12 bases between. CDR3 length: 14 residues. Per germline, CDR1 SGHAT and CDR2 FQNNGV. Here the CDR3 reads CASSLDAGSGEQYF. CDR3 DNA: TGTGCCAGCAGCTTAGATGCGGGGTCTGGCGAGCAGTACTTC.

This clone came up once. This chain links TRBV2 with TRBJ2-1; 10 bases match TRBD1. The junction had 2 bases not matched to a gene; V was cut back by 6 bases and J by 3 bases. The CDR3 contains 14 residues. Germline V gene lookup returns CDR1 SNHLY and CDR2 FYNNEI. The CDR3 reads CASRWTGGYNEQFF. CDR3 bases: TGTGCCAGCAGATGGACAGGGGGCTACAATGAGCAGTTCTTC.

The chain recombines TRBV2 with TRBJ2-1, with 8 bases identical to TRBD2. This CDR3 has 13 residues. Trimming cost V 11 bases and J 2 bases; bases outside gene matches: 5. Germline V CDR1 and CDR2: SNHLY, FYNNEI. CDR3 bases: TGTGCCCTTTACGGGGGGGCCTACAATGAGCAGTTCTTC. It specifies CALYGGAYNEQFF.

The V call is TRBV11-2, the J call TRBJ1-6, with a possible D match to TRBD1 (5 bases). V dropped 1 base and J dropped 1 base, with 8 bases sitting between them. Germline V gives CDR1 SGHAT, CDR2 FQNNGV. This CDR3 has 16 amino acids. CDR3 bases: TGTGCCAGCAGCTTAGGGCAGGGTTCCTATAATTCACCCCTCCACTTT. Its translation is CASSLGQGSYNSPLHF.

The chain uses TRBV6-1 and TRBJ2-7, with no clear D. This CDR3 has 13 residues. V gave up 2 bases and J gave up 2 bases, with 7 bases separating them. Germline V gene data show CDR1 as MNHNS and CDR2 as SASEGT. CDR3 DNA sequence: TGTGCCAGCAGTGAACCGCTAGCCTACGAGCAGTACTTC. Protein sequence: CASSEPLAYEQYF.